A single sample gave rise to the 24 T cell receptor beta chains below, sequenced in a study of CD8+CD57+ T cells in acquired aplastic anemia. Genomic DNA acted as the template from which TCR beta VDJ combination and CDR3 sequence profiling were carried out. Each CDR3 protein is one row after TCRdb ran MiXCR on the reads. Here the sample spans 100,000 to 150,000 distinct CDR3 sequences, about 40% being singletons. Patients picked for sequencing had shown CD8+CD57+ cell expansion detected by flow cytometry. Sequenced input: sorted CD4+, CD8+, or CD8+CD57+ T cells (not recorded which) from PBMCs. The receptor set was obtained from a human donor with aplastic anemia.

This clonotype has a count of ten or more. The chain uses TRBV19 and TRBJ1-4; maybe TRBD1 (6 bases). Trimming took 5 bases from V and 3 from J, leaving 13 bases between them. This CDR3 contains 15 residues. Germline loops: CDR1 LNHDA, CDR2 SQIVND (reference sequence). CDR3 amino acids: CASSAPGASNEKLFF. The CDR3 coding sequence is TGTGCCAGTAGTGCCCCAGGGGCATCTAATGAAAAACTGTTTTTT.

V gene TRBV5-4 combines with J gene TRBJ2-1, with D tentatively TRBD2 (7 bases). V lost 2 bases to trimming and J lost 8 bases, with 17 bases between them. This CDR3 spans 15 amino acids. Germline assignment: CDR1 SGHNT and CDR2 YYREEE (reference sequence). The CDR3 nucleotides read TGTGCCAGCAGCTTTGGCGGGGGCCTCACCTATGAGCAGTTCTTC. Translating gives CASSFGGGLTYEQFF.

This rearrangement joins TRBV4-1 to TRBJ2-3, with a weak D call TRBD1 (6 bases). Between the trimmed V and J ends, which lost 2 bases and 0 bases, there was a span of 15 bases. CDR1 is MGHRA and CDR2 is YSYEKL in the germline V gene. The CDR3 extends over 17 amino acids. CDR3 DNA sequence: TGCGCCAGCAGCCAACCAAGGACAGCAGCTAGCACAGATACGCAGTATTTT. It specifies CASSQPRTAASTDTQYF.

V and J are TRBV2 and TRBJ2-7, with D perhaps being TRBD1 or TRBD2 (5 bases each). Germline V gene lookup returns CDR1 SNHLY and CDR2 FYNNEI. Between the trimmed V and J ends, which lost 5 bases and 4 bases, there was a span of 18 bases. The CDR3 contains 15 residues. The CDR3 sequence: CASSLRGAVWYEQYF. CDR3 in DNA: TGTGCCAGCAGTTTAAGGGGAGCGGTATGGTACGAGCAGTACTTC.

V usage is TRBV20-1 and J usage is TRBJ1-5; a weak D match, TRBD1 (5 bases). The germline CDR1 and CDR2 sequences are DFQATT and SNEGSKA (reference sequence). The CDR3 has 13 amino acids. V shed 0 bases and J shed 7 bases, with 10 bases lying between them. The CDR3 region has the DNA TGCAGTGCTAGAGATTCCCGGGACCAGCCCCAGCATTTT. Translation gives CSARDSRDQPQHF.

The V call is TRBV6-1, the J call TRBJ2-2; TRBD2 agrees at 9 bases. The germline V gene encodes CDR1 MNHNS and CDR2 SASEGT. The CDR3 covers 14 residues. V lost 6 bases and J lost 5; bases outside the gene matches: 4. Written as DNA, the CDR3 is TGTGCCAGCAGGGGGAGCGGGGGGACCGGGGAGCTGTTTTTT. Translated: CASRGSGGTGELFF.

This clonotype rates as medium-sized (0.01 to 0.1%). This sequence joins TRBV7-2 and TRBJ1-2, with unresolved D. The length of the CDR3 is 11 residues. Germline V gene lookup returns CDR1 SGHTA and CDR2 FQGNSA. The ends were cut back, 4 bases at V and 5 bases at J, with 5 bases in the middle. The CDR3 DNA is TGTGCCAGCAGCTCTTTATATGGCTACACCTTC. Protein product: CASSSLYGYTF.

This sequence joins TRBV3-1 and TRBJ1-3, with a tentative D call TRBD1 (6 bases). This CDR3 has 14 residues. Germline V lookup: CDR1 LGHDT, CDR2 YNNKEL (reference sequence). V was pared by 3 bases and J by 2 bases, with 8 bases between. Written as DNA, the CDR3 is TGTGCCAGCAGCCAGGGGGCGACTGGAAACACCATATATTTT. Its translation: CASSQGATGNTIYF.

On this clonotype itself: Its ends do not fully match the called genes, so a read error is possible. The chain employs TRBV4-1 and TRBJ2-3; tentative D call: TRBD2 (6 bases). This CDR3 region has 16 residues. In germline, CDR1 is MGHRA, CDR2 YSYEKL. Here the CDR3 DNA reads TGCGCCAGCGGCCAAGGGGACTCCCGGTTATCAGATACGCAGTATTTT. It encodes CASGQGDSRLSDTQYF.

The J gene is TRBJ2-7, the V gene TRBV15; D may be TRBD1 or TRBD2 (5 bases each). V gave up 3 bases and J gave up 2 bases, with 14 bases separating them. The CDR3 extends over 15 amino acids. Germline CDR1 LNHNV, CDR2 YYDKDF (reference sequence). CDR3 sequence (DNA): TGTGCCACCAGCAGGGTAGACGGGACCCCCTACGAGCAGTACTTC. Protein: CATSRVDGTPYEQYF.

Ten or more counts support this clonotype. The CDR3 DNA sequence: TGCAGTGCTGAGGGCAGCTCTGGAAACACCATATATTTT. This gives the protein CSAEGSSGNTIYF. The chain couples TRBV20-1 to TRBJ1-3; D gene unclear. Germline CDR1 DFQATT, CDR2 SNEGSKA (reference sequence). The CDR3 covers 13 residues. V was shortened by 5 bases and J by 0 bases, with 8 bases between the two germline ends.

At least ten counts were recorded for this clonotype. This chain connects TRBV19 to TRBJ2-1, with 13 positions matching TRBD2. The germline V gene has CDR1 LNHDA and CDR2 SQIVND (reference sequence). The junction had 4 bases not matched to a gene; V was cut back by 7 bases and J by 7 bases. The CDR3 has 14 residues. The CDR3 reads CASKGLAGRNEQFF. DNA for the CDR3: TGTGCCAGTAAGGGACTAGCGGGGAGAAATGAGCAGTTCTTC. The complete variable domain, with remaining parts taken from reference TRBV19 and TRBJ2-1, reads DGGITQSPKYLFRKEGQNVTLSCEQNLNHDAMYWYRQDPGQGLRLIYYSQIVNDFQKGDIAEGYSVSREKKESFPLTVTSAQKNPTAFYLCASKGLAGRNEQFFGPGTRLTVL.

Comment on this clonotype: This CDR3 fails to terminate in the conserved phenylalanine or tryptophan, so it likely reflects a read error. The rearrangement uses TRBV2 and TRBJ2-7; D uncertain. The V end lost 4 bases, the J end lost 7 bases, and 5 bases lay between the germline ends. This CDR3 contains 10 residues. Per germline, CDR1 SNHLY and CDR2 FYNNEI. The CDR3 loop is CASSGGEQYL. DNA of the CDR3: TGTGCCAGCAGTGGGGGAGAGCAGTACCTC.

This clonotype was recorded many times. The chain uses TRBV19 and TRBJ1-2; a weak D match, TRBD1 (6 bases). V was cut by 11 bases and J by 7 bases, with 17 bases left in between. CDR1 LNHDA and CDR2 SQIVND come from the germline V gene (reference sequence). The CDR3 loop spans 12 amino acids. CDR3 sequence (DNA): TGTGCCTCTCTCGGGGTGGGGGCTGGCTACACCTTC. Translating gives CASLGVGAGYTF.

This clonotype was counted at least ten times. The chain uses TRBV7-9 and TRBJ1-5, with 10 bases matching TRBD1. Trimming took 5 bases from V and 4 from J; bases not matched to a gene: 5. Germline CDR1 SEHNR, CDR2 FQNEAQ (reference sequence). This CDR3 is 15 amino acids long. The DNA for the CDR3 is TGTGCCAGCAGCCGGCCGGGACAGGGGAATCAGCCCCAGCATTTT. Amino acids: CASSRPGQGNQPQHF.

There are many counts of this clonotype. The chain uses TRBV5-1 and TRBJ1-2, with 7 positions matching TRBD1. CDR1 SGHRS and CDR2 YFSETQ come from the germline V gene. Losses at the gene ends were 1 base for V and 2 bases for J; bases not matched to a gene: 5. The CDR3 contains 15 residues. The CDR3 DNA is TGCGCCAGCAGCTTGATGACAGGGACAAACTATGGCTACACCTTC. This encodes CASSLMTGTNYGYTF.

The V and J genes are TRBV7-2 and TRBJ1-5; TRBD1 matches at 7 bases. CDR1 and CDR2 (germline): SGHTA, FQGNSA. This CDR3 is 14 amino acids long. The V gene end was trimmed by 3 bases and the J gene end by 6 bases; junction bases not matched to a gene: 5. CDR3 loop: CASSFRGDGQPQHF. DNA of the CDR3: TGTGCCAGCAGCTTCAGGGGGGACGGTCAGCCCCAGCATTTT.

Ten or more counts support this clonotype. The CDR3: CASSSKGFTYEQYV. The CDR3 DNA follows: TGTGCCAGCAGCTCAAAGGGGTTTACCTACGAGCAGTACGTC. The rearrangement links TRBV7-3 to TRBJ2-7, with a tentative D call TRBD1 (5 bases). Per the germline V gene, CDR1 is SGHTA and CDR2 is FQGTGA. This CDR3 is built from 14 residues. The V gene lost 4 bases and the J gene lost 2 bases, with 12 bases spanning the gap.

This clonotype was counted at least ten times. The CDR3 sequence: CSVEAGTYF. The CDR3 coding sequence is TGCAGCGTTGAAGCCGGGACCTACTTC. The chain is built from TRBV29-1 and TRBJ2-5; D could derive from TRBD1 or TRBD2 (5 bases each). The CDR3 is 9 residues long. V lost 1 base and J lost 14, with 8 bases in between. Germline CDR1 is SQVTM and CDR2 is ANQGSEA.

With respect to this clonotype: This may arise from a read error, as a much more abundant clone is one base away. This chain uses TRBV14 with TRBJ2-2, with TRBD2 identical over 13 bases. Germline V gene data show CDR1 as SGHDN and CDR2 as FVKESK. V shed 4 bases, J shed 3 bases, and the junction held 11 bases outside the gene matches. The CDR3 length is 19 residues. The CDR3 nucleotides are TGTGCCAGCAGCCGAGCCCGACTAGCGGGGGGCTTATACACCGGGGAGCTGTTTTTT. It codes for CASSRARLAGGLYTGELFF.

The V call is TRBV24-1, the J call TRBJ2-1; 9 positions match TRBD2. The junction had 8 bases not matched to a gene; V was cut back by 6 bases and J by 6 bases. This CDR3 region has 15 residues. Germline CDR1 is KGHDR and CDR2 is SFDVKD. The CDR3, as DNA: TGTGCCACCAGTCATAGCGGGGGTGTGTCCAATGAGCAGTTCTTC. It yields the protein CATSHSGGVSNEQFF.

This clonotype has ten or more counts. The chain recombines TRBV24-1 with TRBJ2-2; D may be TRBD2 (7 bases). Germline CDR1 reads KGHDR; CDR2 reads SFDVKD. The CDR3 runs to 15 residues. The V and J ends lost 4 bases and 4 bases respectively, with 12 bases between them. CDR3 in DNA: TGTGCCACCAGTGAGCGGGGGCGCAGCACCGGGGAGCTGTTTTTT. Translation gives CATSERGRSTGELFF.

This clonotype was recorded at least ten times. CDR3 amino acids: CASSPRETVPGYTF. CDR3 coding DNA: TGTGCCAGCAGCCCCCGCGAGACAGTGCCTGGCTACACCTTC. The rearrangement links TRBV14 to TRBJ1-2; a possible D gene is TRBD1 (5 bases). CDR1 is SGHDN and CDR2 is FVKESK in the germline V gene. V was trimmed by 4 bases and J by 7 bases, leaving 16 bases between them. The CDR3 totals 14 residues.

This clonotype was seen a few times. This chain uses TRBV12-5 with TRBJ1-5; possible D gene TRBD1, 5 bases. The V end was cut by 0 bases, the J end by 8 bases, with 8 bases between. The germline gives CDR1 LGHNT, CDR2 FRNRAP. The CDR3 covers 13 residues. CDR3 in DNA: TGTGCTAGTGGTTTGGTACCGGGGGAGCCCCAGCATTTT. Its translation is CASGLVPGEPQHF.